The 19 T cell receptor beta chains below all came from one sample that was sequenced in a study of fetal regulatory T cell absence and autoimmunity. Repertoires were generated with immunoSEQ multiplex PCR, while TCRdb's copy carries only in-frame clones and drops some. Among 85,000 to 100,000 clones listed, more than 70% were seen once. The sample taken for sequencing was pancreas tissue. These receptors were obtained from a male donor with IPEX syndrome.

This sequence joins TRBV6-1 and TRBJ2-6, with D possibly being TRBD2 (5 bases). Per the germline V gene, CDR1 is MNHNS and CDR2 is SASEGT. The CDR3 is 15 amino acids. V lost 4 bases and J lost 0, with 7 bases in between. CDR3 sequence: CASSVGGSGANVLTF. In nucleotides, the CDR3 is TGTGCCAGCAGTGTCGGAGGCTCTGGGGCCAACGTCCTGACTTTC.

V usage is TRBV21-1 and J usage is TRBJ1-2; the D call of TRBD1 is as the table states it, not checked on the DNA. TRBV21-1 is noted as a pseudogene. CDR3 length equals 14 residues. CDR3 bases: TGTGCCAGCAGCAAAGTCGCAGGGCGCTATGGCTACACCTTC. Translating it yields CASSKVAGRYGYTF.

CDR3: CAISGTGTYEQYF. In DNA form, the CDR3 reads TGTGCCATCAGCGGGACAGGGACCTACGAGCAGTACTTC. The V call is TRBV10-3, the J call TRBJ2-7; 9 bases agree with TRBD1. V dropped 6 bases and J dropped 2; count of bases not matched to a gene: 2. There are 13 residues in the CDR3. CDR1 is ENHRY and CDR2 is SYGVKD in the germline V gene.

This chain links TRBV27 with TRBJ2-1, with D perhaps given as TRBD1 or TRBD2 (5 bases each). Trimming shortened V by 5 bases and J by 4 bases, and 21 bases separated the two germline ends. The CDR3 loop spans 17 amino acids. Germline loops: CDR1 MNHEY, CDR2 SMNVEV (reference sequence). CDR3 DNA sequence: TGTGCCAGCAGTCCCCTCACCGGGACGGGTTATTACAATGAGCAGTTCTTC. Amino acids: CASSPLTGTGYYNEQFF.

This clone showed up just a few times. The J gene is TRBJ2-7, the V gene TRBV5-4; D possibly corresponds to TRBD2 (6 bases). Germline loops: CDR1 SGHNT, CDR2 YYREEE (reference sequence). The V end was cut by 4 bases, the J end by 5 bases, with 16 bases between. The CDR3 is made up of 14 amino acids. CDR3 sequence reads: CASSPGGLSDEQYF. CDR3 coding DNA: TGTGCCAGCAGCCCCGGAGGGCTCTCGGACGAGCAGTACTTC. The complete variable domain, with remaining parts taken from reference TRBV5-4 and TRBJ2-7, reads ETGVTQSPTHLIKTRGQQVTLRCSSQSGHNTVSWYQQALGQGPQFIFQYYREEENGRGNFPPRFSGLQFPNYSSELNVNALELDDSALYLCASSPGGLSDEQYFGPGTRLTVT.

This clone was seen just once. The rearrangement uses TRBV2 and TRBJ1-5; D is unclear. The CDR3 loop spans 16 amino acids. Germline CDR1 and CDR2: SNHLY and FYNNEI. The ends were cut back, 8 bases at V and 6 bases at J, with 23 bases in the middle. The CDR3 DNA is TGTGCCAGCGCCGACGGGGAGGCTTTTGAGGGTCAGCCCCAGCATTTT. This sequence encodes CASADGEAFEGQPQHF.

The rearrangement links TRBV5-1 to TRBJ2-2; D gene unclear. From germline, CDR1 is SGHRS and CDR2 YFSETQ. V lost 5 bases and J lost 2, with 7 bases in between. CDR3 size: 13 residues. The CDR3: CASRLFNTGELFF. CDR3 bases: TGCGCCAGCAGACTTTTCAACACCGGGGAGCTGTTTTTT.

This chain connects TRBV10-1 to TRBJ2-1; the match to TRBD2 covers 10 bases. CDR3 length equals 17 residues. Germline CDR1 and CDR2: WNHNN and SYGVQD (reference sequence). V was clipped by 0 bases and J by 4 bases; unmatched bases: 6. The CDR3 is CASSESRAGGRYNEQFF. DNA for the CDR3: TGCGCCAGCAGTGAGTCAAGAGCGGGGGGGCGATACAATGAGCAGTTCTTC.

The chain combines TRBV6-5 with TRBJ2-3; D remains ambiguous. This CDR3 has 11 amino acids. Germline V CDR1 and CDR2: MNHEY, SVGAGI. Trimming took 0 bases from V and 5 from J, leaving 0 bases between them. The CDR3 sequence: CASSYSDTQYF. CDR3 coding DNA: TGTGCCAGCAGTTACTCAGATACGCAGTATTTT.

V and J are TRBV9 and TRBJ1-2; a weak D match, TRBD1 (6 bases). Trimming pared 3 bases from V and 2 bases from J, leaving 20 bases between. The CDR3 is made up of 17 amino acids. The germline V gene has CDR1 SGDLS and CDR2 YYNGEE. The CDR3 DNA sequence: TGTGCCAGCAGCGCCTTGCCCCTGAGGACAGCGAACTATGGCTACACCTTC. Amino acids: CASSALPLRTANYGYTF.

This clone came up a few times. In the same sample, other DNA sequences code for this CDR3. The chain has TRBV7-9 and TRBJ2-7; TRBD2 is a possible D gene (6 bases). V was trimmed by 0 bases and J by 4 bases, leaving 10 bases between them. The CDR3 loop spans 14 amino acids. The germline V gene encodes CDR1 SEHNR and CDR2 FQNEAQ (reference sequence). The CDR3 spells CASSLAGTPYEQYF. The CDR3, as DNA: TGTGCCAGCAGCTTAGCAGGGACTCCGTACGAGCAGTACTTC.

This chain joins TRBV12-2 and TRBJ2-5; whether TRBD2, the table's D call, matches the DNA was not checked. TRBV12-2 represents a pseudogene. This CDR3 contains 15 residues. The CDR3 DNA reads TGTGCAAGTCGCTTAAGACTAGCGAGGCAAGAGACCCAGTACTTC. Its protein product is CASRLRLARQETQYF.

The table lists this clone with a count of one. The V call is TRBV5-4, the J call TRBJ1-1; weak D call: TRBD1 (6 bases). This CDR3 spans 14 amino acids. Per the germline V gene, CDR1 is SGHNT and CDR2 is YYREEE (reference sequence). V was shortened by 2 bases and J by 4 bases, with 12 bases between the two germline ends. The CDR3 DNA reads as TGTGCCAGCAGCTTCCGGGGGCCCCGCACTGAAGCTTTCTTT. Translation gives CASSFRGPRTEAFF.

The chain combines TRBV5-1 with TRBJ2-1, with 7 bases lining up with TRBD2. In germline, CDR1 is SGHRS, CDR2 YFSETQ. CDR3 length equals 17 residues. Trimming removed 1 base from V and 9 bases from J; junction bases left unmatched: 16. In DNA form, the CDR3 reads TGCGCCAGCAGCTTGAGGGGTAGGTGGGAGGGCCTTGTTGAGCAGTTCTTC. The encoded protein is CASSLRGRWEGLVEQFF.

The chain couples TRBV10-1 to TRBJ2-7, with D maybe TRBD2 (6 bases). The CDR3 runs 14 residues. V lost 0 bases and J lost 0, with 6 bases in between. In germline, CDR1 is WNHNN, CDR2 SYGVQD (reference sequence). The CDR3 nucleotides read TGCGCCAGCAGTGAGTCCGGGAGCTCCTACGAGCAGTACTTC. Amino acid sequence: CASSESGSSYEQYF.

V gene TRBV4-3 combines with J gene TRBJ1-2; D is ambiguous. V gave up 0 bases and J gave up 0 bases, with 8 bases separating them. Looked up from germline, CDR1 is LGHNA and CDR2 is YSLEER. The CDR3 covers 15 residues. DNA for the CDR3: TGCGCCAGCAGCCAAGATGGGGTGCCTAACTATGGCTACACCTTC. Amino acid sequence: CASSQDGVPNYGYTF.

This clone was found once. The chain combines TRBV5-1 with TRBJ2-7; 11 bases are shared with TRBD2. The CDR3 has 18 amino acids. Per the germline V gene, CDR1 is SGHRS and CDR2 is YFSETQ. V shed 5 bases and J 5 bases; nucleotides not matched to a gene: 18. The CDR3 region is CASSRLGSGGAASHEQYF. The CDR3 DNA is TGCGCCAGCAGTCGCCTCGGTAGCGGGGGGGCCGCGTCCCACGAGCAGTACTTC.

A few counts support this clone. The rearrangement uses TRBV16 and TRBJ2-5; 11 nucleotides match TRBD1. Looked up from germline, CDR1 is KGHSY and CDR2 is FQNENV. J was trimmed by 2 bases and V by 4 bases; bases with no gene match: 0. The CDR3 consists of 14 residues. The CDR3 coding sequence is TGTGCCAGCAGCCGGGACAGGGGGCAAGAGACCCAGTACTTC. Translating gives CASSRDRGQETQYF.

With regard to this clone: Other DNA sequences from this sample encode an identical CDR3 as well. The chain couples TRBV7-9 to TRBJ1-2; D possibly corresponds to TRBD1 (6 bases). Trimming removed 3 bases at V and 5 bases at J, with 7 bases between. The germline CDR1 and CDR2 sequences are SEHNR and FQNEAQ (reference sequence). The CDR3 runs 12 residues. The CDR3 region is CASSLTGYGYTF. DNA for the CDR3: TGTGCCAGCAGCTTGACAGGTTATGGCTACACCTTC.